This TCR beta chain was found in a study of blood T cell repertoires in COVID-19 (dated by TCRdb to 2019 to 2021). Regarding the complete study: The collaborator samples originated in the United States, Italy and Spain and spanned the acute and convalescent phases of COVID-19. The material from the prospective study consisted of cDNA or gDNA derived from T cells, B-cell-depleted T cells, or PBMCs. Subjects who had been exposed to COVID-19, were actively infected with it, or had recovered from it provided the deeply sampled blood TCRbeta repertoires that made up the dataset. The repertoires were made available in a free public database intended to serve as a resource for research on the immune response to SARS-CoV-2. The samples were drawn from two sources: the first 160 participants of the ongoing ImmuneRACE study, and some 1,300 subjects contributed by 6 global collaborators. Sample metadata almost always included a de-identified subject ID, COVID-19 status, age in years and sex. HLA class I and class II types, where available, came from metadata supplied by the sample provider rather than from assay-based typing.

The immunoSEQ Assay, a bias-controlled multiplex PCR, was used to amplify TCRbeta CDR3 regions from genomic DNA. In the original analysis: Within the assay, amplification of reference gene primers was used to estimate how many nucleated cells each sample contained. Sequence reads were collapsed and filtered to measure the absolute abundance of every unique TCRbeta CDR3 rearrangement. For each sample, productive Simpson clonality was calculated as the square root of Simpson's diversity index across productive rearrangements. TCRdb stores this immuneACCESS table with in-frame sequences only. Part of the clones is absent; in the studies checked, under half of the shortfall reflects unresolved V genes, and no reason is known for the rest. The D gene and trimming were derived from the DNA, and the V and J assignments and clone size from that table. Counted in this sample were 220,000 or so clones; roughly 84% of them appeared once. The ten largest clones capture less than 7% of the sample.

Participants in the prospective study were aged roughly 18 to 100 years, lived in about two dozen United States geographic areas, and enrolled through a virtual design. In the prospective study, participants were assigned to cohorts based on the clinical history participants reported in a screening survey and a study questionnaire. Recovered participants in ImmuneRACE Cohort 3 were defined by two consecutive negative NP/OP PCR tests, clearance by a healthcare professional, or resolution of symptoms. In the prospective study, mobile phlebotomists collected whole blood, serum and a nasopharyngeal or oropharyngeal swab from each participant. Additional blood draws and questionnaires over an approximately two-month period could optionally be provided by prospective study participants. Prospective study blood samples were shipped either frozen or at room temperature before DNA extraction. Results and caveats for the whole study, not just this receptor: How much clinical and demographic metadata was included differed by source and by participant, and the metadata was provided uncurated.

For CDR1 and CDR2, the germline V gene (reference sequence) lists MNHEY and SMNVEV. V gives up 5 bases and J gives up 5 bases, and the segment between their germline ends measures 9 bases. The cysteine opens and the phenylalanine closes a CDR3 of 13 amino acids. CDR3 DNA is the only sequence kept; it has 39 bases, read in frame from the first base. Regarding this clone: Its recognized antigen is unknown. Per-base quality was not reported, and no clone a single base away is much larger than it.

Material for sequencing was PBMCs or T cells enriched from blood (not recorded which). The sequence was collected from a woman aged 40 to 50 who had recovered from COVID-19. This chain joins TRBV27 to TRBJ2-2, with the D gene not clear enough to name. The CDR3 reads as follows: CASSPSRTGELFF. The nucleotide sequence is TGTGCCAGCAGTCCCTCTCGGACCGGGGAGCTGTTTTTT.